The 22 T cell receptor beta chains presented below share a single source sample, sequenced in a study of spatial heterogeneity in lung cancer. General observations from the study: The study found that expanded intratumoral alpha and beta TCR counts tracked tumor mutation counts.

Their antigens remain unidentified. Documented time point: sample taken at primary tumor resection. TCRdb reprocessed the 5' RACE reads with MiXCR, giving one entry per CDR3 protein. Among 5,000 to 6,000 distinct CDR3 sequences listed, 5.5% to 9% were seen once. The input for sequencing was lung tumor tissue, taken at surgery. These receptor sequences come from a male donor with early-stage non-small cell lung cancer.

By its share, this clonotype is medium-sized. The V gene is TRBV19, the J gene TRBJ2-1; D might be TRBD2 (5 bases). CDR3 length: 16 amino acids. Germline lookup yields CDR1 LNHDA and CDR2 SQIVND (reference sequence). Trimming took 6 bases from V and 4 from J, leaving 19 bases between them. The CDR3 DNA follows: TGTGCCAGTAGCTCAGGACTTGCCGCGGGTTACAATGAGCAGTTCTTC. It specifies CASSSGLAAGYNEQFF.

Sample share makes this clonotype medium-sized. This chain uses TRBV6-6 with TRBJ2-2; 7 nucleotides agree with TRBD1. The V gene's germline CDR1 is MNHNY and CDR2 SVGAGI (reference sequence). V was clipped by 3 bases and J by 6 bases; unmatched bases: 7. The CDR3 loop spans 15 amino acids. The CDR3 sequence: CASSYSTGLAGELFF. CDR3 coding DNA: TGTGCCAGCAGTTATTCGACAGGGTTGGCCGGGGAGCTGTTTTTT.

This clonotype was detected ten times or more. The genes are TRBV11-3 and TRBJ1-4, with 12 bases aligning to TRBD1. V dropped 5 bases and J dropped 3; count of bases not matched to a gene: 7. CDR1 and CDR2 from the germline V gene are SGHNT and YENEEA. The CDR3 sequence is 17 residues long. CDR3 DNA sequence: TGTGCCAGCAGCCCGGGACAGGGGGCTATGGCTAATGAAAAACTGTTTTTT. Its translation is CASSPGQGAMANEKLFF.

There are many counts of this clonotype. The rearrangement joins TRBV18 to TRBJ2-3; D is unclear. V lost 0 bases to trimming and J lost 3 bases, with 4 bases between them. The CDR3 totals 13 residues. Germline V gene sequence: CDR1 KGHSH, CDR2 LQKENI. The CDR3, as DNA: TGTGCCAGCTCACCACCTAGTACAGATACGCAGTATTTT. It translates to CASSPPSTDTQYF.

In its sample, this clonotype was seen many times. This rearrangement joins TRBV9 to TRBJ2-3; tentative D call: TRBD1 (5 bases). V was cut by 0 bases and J by 3 bases, with 11 bases left in between. The CDR3 consists of 15 residues. In germline, CDR1 is SGDLS, CDR2 YYNGEE. The CDR3 loop is CASSVAGRVTDTQYF. For the CDR3, the DNA is TGTGCCAGCAGCGTAGCTGGCAGGGTTACAGATACGCAGTATTTT.

The chain is built from TRBV6-6 and TRBJ2-2; D is possibly TRBD1 (7 bases). Trimming left V 2 bases short and J 7 bases short, with 14 bases between. This CDR3 comprises 15 residues. The germline V gene encodes CDR1 MNHNY and CDR2 SVGAGI (reference sequence). The CDR3 DNA reads as TGTGCCAGCAGTTACACAGGGGCGCGGGGCGGGGAGCTGTTTTTT. It translates to CASSYTGARGGELFF.

This clonotype was picked up many times. The chain employs TRBV6-1 and TRBJ2-6, with D unclear. V dropped 4 bases and J dropped 0 bases, with 10 bases sitting between them. This CDR3 region has 16 residues. Germline lookup yields CDR1 MNHNS and CDR2 SASEGT. In nucleotides, the CDR3 is TGTGCCAGCAGTGCGCTAGGGCGCTCTGGGGCCAACGTCCTGACTTTC. Amino acid sequence: CASSALGRSGANVLTF.

This clonotype was detected many times. The chain uses TRBV19 and TRBJ2-5, with a possible D match to TRBD2 (6 bases). V gave up 5 bases and J gave up 4 bases, with 17 bases separating them. The germline V gene has CDR1 LNHDA and CDR2 SQIVND (reference sequence). This CDR3 is 15 amino acids long. This CDR3 is CASSEGGTRGETQYF. Written as DNA, the CDR3 is TGTGCCAGTAGTGAGGGCGGGACCCGGGGAGAGACCCAGTACTTC.

This clonotype was observed at least ten times. J is TRBJ1-4 and V is TRBV5-1; D gene ambiguous. The ends were cut back, 1 base at V and 8 bases at J, with 18 bases in the middle. Germline V gene lookup returns CDR1 SGHRS and CDR2 YFSETQ. The CDR3 is made up of 16 amino acids. The CDR3 loop is CASSLNGPGMKEKLFF. Here the CDR3 DNA reads TGCGCCAGCAGCTTGAATGGTCCGGGGATGAAGGAAAAACTGTTTTTT.

This clonotype is medium-sized within its sample. V and J are TRBV12-3 or TRBV12-4 and TRBJ1-1; D uncertain. The CDR3 is 14 residues long. The V and J ends lost 3 bases and 0 bases respectively, with 8 bases between them. The CDR3 DNA sequence: TGTGCCAGCAGTTTCGGACGGATGAACACTGAAGCTTTCTTT. Encoded protein: CASSFGRMNTEAFF.

This clonotype appeared many times. The rearrangement links TRBV20-1 to TRBJ2-3; D gene unclear. Looked up from germline, CDR1 is DFQATT and CDR2 is SNEGSKA (reference sequence). The CDR3 extends over 13 amino acids. Trimming shortened V by 6 bases and J by 2 bases, and 12 bases separated the two germline ends. Written as DNA, the CDR3 is TGCAGTGCCCGAAAGGGCAACACAGATACGCAGTATTTT. Residues: CSARKGNTDTQYF.

This clonotype was detected many times. The chain joins TRBV19 to TRBJ1-5; 8 bases match TRBD1. The V gene's germline CDR1 is LNHDA and CDR2 SQIVND (reference sequence). J lost 2 bases, V lost 4 bases, and 4 bases had no gene match. This CDR3 has 15 residues. The CDR3 nucleotides are TGTGCCAGTAGTAACGACAGGGGTCGCAATCAGCCCCAGCATTTT. Its protein is CASSNDRGRNQPQHF.

The sample holds many counts of this clonotype. The chain carries TRBV20-1 and TRBJ2-7; 8 bases match TRBD1. The CDR3 extends over 13 amino acids. CDR1 is DFQATT, CDR2 SNEGSKA, per germline (reference sequence). Trimming removed 3 bases from V and 7 bases from J; junction bases left unmatched: 8. The CDR3 loop is CSASAGGAGEQYF. The DNA of the CDR3 is TGCAGTGCTAGCGCAGGGGGCGCGGGAGAGCAGTACTTC.

This clonotype was detected many times. The chain joins TRBV10-3 to TRBJ1-1; D may be TRBD1 (5 bases). Trimming removed 2 bases from V and 5 bases from J, with 9 bases in between. Per germline, CDR1 ENHRY and CDR2 SYGVKD. The CDR3 sequence is 13 residues long. CDR3: CAISEAWTTEAFF. DNA of the CDR3: TGTGCCATCAGTGAGGCATGGACAACTGAAGCTTTCTTT.

This clonotype was picked up many times. This rearrangement joins TRBV20-1 to TRBJ2-1, with TRBD2 identical over 7 bases. The CDR3 runs 14 residues. V was pared by 7 bases and J by 2 bases, with 8 bases of the junction left unmatched. Per germline, CDR1 DFQATT and CDR2 SNEGSKA (reference sequence). The CDR3 reads CSGPGLAAYNEQFF. CDR3 sequence (DNA): TGCAGTGGGCCAGGGCTAGCGGCCTACAATGAGCAGTTCTTC.

This clonotype is termed medium-sized. The chain links TRBV5-1 to TRBJ2-3, with unresolved D. The CDR3 totals 14 residues. V shed 2 bases and J shed 0 bases, with 7 bases lying between them. Germline CDR1 SGHRS, CDR2 YFSETQ. The DNA of the CDR3 is TGCGCCAGCAGCTTCGCGGACAGCACAGATACGCAGTATTTT. Translated, it gives CASSFADSTDTQYF.

A remark on this clonotype: This may come from a read error, since a much larger clone is one base off. The chain links TRBV3-1 to TRBJ1-2; D is ambiguous. The CDR3 covers 12 residues. In germline, CDR1 is LGHDT, CDR2 YNNKEL (reference sequence). The V end was cut by 1 base, the J end by 12 bases, with 12 bases between. CDR3: CASSQGEFGHTF. Here the CDR3 DNA reads TGTGCCAGCAGCCAAGGGGAGTTCGGCCACACCTTC.

This clonotype was recorded many times. This chain joins TRBV20-1 and TRBJ2-2, with D perhaps TRBD2 (7 bases). The CDR3 runs to 16 residues. Per the germline V gene, CDR1 is DFQATT and CDR2 is SNEGSKA (reference sequence). V dropped 6 bases and J dropped 3 bases, with 20 bases sitting between them. The CDR3 DNA reads as TGCAGTGCCCCTCTTTGGGGGGGCGTGGACACCGGGGAGCTGTTTTTT. This codes for CSAPLWGGVDTGELFF.

This clonotype appeared many times. CDR3 region: CASSYVRGRSSYEQYF. Here the CDR3 DNA reads TGTGCCAGCAGTTACGTTCGCGGGAGGAGCTCCTACGAGCAGTACTTC. The V and J genes are TRBV12-3 or TRBV12-4 and TRBJ2-7; 8 positions match TRBD2. CDR3 length: 16 amino acids. With V trimmed by 4 bases and J by 0 bases, 8 bases remained unmatched.

This CDR3 reads CASTRLADNEQFF. The CDR3 nucleotides are TGCGCCAGCACCCGGCTAGCCGACAATGAGCAGTTCTTC. V gene TRBV10-2 combines with J gene TRBJ2-1; D perhaps matches TRBD2 (5 bases). The germline gives CDR1 WSHSY, CDR2 SAAADI. This CDR3 comprises 13 residues. Trimming took 7 bases from V and 5 from J, leaving 12 bases between them.

This clonotype was counted a few times. The chain joins TRBV5-4 to TRBJ2-5; the D gene is possibly TRBD2 (7 bases). The CDR3 consists of 14 residues. Germline loops: CDR1 SGHNT, CDR2 YYREEE (reference sequence). The ends were cut back, 0 bases at V and 4 bases at J, with 10 bases in the middle. CDR3 sequence: CASSLAGGRETQYF. CDR3 coding DNA: TGTGCCAGCAGCTTGGCCGGGGGGCGAGAGACCCAGTACTTC.

This clonotype has a count of ten or more. V and J are TRBV13 and TRBJ2-3; D unclear. V was cut by 5 bases and J by 2 bases, with 2 bases left in between. The CDR3 length is 11 residues. CDR1 and CDR2 (germline): PRHDT, FYEKMQ (reference sequence). The CDR3 DNA reads TGTGCCAGCAGCATCACAGATACGCAGTATTTT. It codes for CASSITDTQYF.